In its sample, the clone carrying this T cell receptor beta chain was seen once. Its matching antigen is unknown. The sample originates from a study of cytomegalovirus exposure and HLA in healthy donors. Study results and caveats: A later analysis associated 16,000 or so TCR beta sequences with HLA alleles at a 0.05 false discovery rate. Reports indicate that TCR beta sequences accurately predicted the HLA-A and HLA-B alleles of most subjects. In a later analysis, TCR beta V- and J-gene trimming showed a link to a missense DCLRE1C variant. The CMV antigen specificity of three CMV-associated chains was confirmed through in vitro analysis.

The PCR employed 60 Vbeta primers together with 13 Jbeta primers. Produced via immunoSEQ multiplex PCR; TCRdb's table is partial and in-frame only. The repertoire consists of about 160,000 clones, with about 80% occurring once and the leading ten covering 9% to 10%. Sequencing was carried out using PBMCs. This clonotype originated in a man aged 18 to 29 in good health and CMV-seropositive.

CDR3: CASSQNTGTGSYEQYF. As DNA, the CDR3 is TGTGCCAGCAGCCAGAACACCGGGACAGGGAGTTACGAGCAGTACTTC. This sequence joins TRBV5-6 and TRBJ2-7; TRBD1 aligns across 9 bases. The CDR3 runs to 16 residues. Germline trimming cut 4 bases from V and 4 bases from J; bases unmatched to any gene: 12. The germline V gene encodes CDR1 SGHDT and CDR2 YYEEEE.